Included here is one T cell receptor beta chain sequence, with context. As handled by the study authors: Reference gene primer amplification gave nucleated cell count estimates. Profiling relied on immunoSEQ multiplex PCR, and the TCRdb table lists in-frame clones only, not all of them. V, J and clone size are taken as reported in that table, and D and trimming were inferred from the DNA itself. The profile shows 100,000 to 150,000 clones, around four fifths of them singletons. This sample was taken from a study of blood T cell repertoires in COVID-19. On the study more broadly: COVID-19 samples, acute and convalescent, were from the United States, Italy and Spain. T cells, B-cell-depleted T cells, or PBMCs provided the cDNA or gDNA that served as material.

Deletions cut 2 bases from V and 4 bases from J, with 10 bases between. The CDR3 length is 14 residues. In germline, CDR1 is SEHNR, CDR2 FQNEAQ (reference sequence). The receptor comes from a human donor in a cohort sampled during active COVID-19. Material for sequencing was peripheral blood. The chain joins TRBV7-9 to TRBJ2-3, with D maybe TRBD2 (5 bases). The CDR3 protein is CASSLTGFADTQYF. The CDR3 bases are TGTGCCAGCAGCTTAACGGGGTTTGCAGATACGCAGTATTTT.